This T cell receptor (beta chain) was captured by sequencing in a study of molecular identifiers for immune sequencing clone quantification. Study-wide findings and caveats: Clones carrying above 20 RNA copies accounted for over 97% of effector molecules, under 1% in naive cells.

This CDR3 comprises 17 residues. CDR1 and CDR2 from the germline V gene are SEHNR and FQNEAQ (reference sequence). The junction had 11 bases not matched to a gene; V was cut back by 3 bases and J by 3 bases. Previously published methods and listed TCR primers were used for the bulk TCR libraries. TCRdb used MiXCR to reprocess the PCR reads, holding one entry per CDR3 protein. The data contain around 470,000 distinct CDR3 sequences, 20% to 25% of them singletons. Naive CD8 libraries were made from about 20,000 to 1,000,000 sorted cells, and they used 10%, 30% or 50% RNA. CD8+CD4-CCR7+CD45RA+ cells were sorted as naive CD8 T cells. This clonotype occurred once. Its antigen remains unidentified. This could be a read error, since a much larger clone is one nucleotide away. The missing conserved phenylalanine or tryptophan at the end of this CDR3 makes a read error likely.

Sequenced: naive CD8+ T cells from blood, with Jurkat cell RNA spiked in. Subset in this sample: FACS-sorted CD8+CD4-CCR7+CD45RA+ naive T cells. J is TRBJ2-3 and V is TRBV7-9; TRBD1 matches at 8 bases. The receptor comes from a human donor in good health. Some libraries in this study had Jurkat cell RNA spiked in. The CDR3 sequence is CASSLLTGDESTDTQYS. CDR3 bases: TGTGCCAGCAGCTTGTTGACAGGGGATGAATCAACAGATACGCAGTATTCT.